This T cell receptor beta chain appears in the sequencing data of a study of blood T cell repertoires in COVID-19. Whole-study context: Sites across the United States, Italy and Spain contributed samples from acute and convalescent COVID-19. T cells, B-cell-depleted T cells, or PBMCs provided the cDNA or gDNA that served as material.

Sequenced by immunoSEQ multiplex PCR; TCRdb stores in-frame clones only, minus some. The sample has 50,000 to 60,000 clones, roughly 90% seen once. Sequenced sample: peripheral blood. The sequence was obtained from a man aged 55 to 70 with active COVID-19.

DNA of the CDR3: TGTGCCAGCAGCTTATGGGCCGGGACTAGCGGGATGGGCGAGCAGTACTTC. Residues: CASSLWAGTSGMGEQYF. The chain combines TRBV11-2 with TRBJ2-7; 13 bases align to TRBD2. The CDR3 contains 17 residues. Germline values: CDR1 SGHAT, CDR2 FQNNGV. V lost 2 bases and J lost 6; bases outside the gene matches: 10.